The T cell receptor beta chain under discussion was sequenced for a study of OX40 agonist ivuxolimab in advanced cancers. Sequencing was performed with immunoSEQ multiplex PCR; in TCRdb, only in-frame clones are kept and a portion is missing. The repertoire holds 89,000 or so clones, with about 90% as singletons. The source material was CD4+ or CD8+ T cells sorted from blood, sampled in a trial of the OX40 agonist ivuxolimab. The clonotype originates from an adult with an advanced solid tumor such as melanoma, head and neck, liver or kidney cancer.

The CDR3 loop is CASSRDPGLAGELFF. Here the CDR3 DNA reads TGTGCCAGCAGCCGGGACCCGGGGCTGGCCGGGGAGCTGTTTTTT. This chain links TRBV28 with TRBJ2-2; D may be TRBD1 or TRBD2 (5 bases each). In germline, CDR1 is MDHEN, CDR2 SYDVKM. CDR3 size: 15 residues. Trimming stripped 6 bases from V and 6 bases from J, with 17 bases between.